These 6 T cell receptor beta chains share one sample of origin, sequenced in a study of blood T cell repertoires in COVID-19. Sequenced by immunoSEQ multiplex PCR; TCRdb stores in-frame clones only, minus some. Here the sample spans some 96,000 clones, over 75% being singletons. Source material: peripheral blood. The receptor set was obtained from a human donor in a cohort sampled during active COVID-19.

Written as DNA, the CDR3 is TGTGCCAGCAGCTTAGTGCTCCCGGGACAGGGAGGGAATGAGCAGTTCTTC. Its translation: CASSLVLPGQGGNEQFF. The rearrangement uses TRBV7-2 and TRBJ2-1, with TRBD1 matching over 9 bases. The germline V gene has CDR1 SGHTA and CDR2 FQGNSA. The CDR3 contains 17 residues. V lost 1 base and J lost 7; bases outside the gene matches: 11.

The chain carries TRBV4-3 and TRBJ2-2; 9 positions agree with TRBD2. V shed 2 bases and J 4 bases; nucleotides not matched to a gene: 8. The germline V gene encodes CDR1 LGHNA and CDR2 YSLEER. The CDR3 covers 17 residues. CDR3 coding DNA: TGCGCCAGCAGCCAATCCGCCTCGCGGGGGGGCACCGGGGAGCTGTTTTTT. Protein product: CASSQSASRGGTGELFF.

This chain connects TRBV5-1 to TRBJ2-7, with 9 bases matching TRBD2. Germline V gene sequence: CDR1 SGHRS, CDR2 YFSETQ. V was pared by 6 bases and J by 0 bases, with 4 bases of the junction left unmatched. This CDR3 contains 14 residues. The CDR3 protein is CASTVTSGSYEQYF. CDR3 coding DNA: TGCGCCAGCACCGTGACTAGCGGCTCCTACGAGCAGTACTTC. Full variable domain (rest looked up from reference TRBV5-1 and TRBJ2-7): KAGVTQTPRYLIKTRGQQVTLSCSPISGHRSVSWYQQTPGQGLQFLFEYFSETQRNKGNFPGRFSGRQFSNSRSEMNVSTLELGDSALYLCASTVTSGSYEQYFGPGTRLTVT.

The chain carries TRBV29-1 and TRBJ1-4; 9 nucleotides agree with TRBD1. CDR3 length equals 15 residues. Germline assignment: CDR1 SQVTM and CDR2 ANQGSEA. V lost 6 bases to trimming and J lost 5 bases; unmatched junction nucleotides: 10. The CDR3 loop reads CSVGVSTGGNEKLFF. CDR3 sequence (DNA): TGCAGCGTCGGAGTTTCTACAGGGGGCAATGAAAAACTGTTTTTT.

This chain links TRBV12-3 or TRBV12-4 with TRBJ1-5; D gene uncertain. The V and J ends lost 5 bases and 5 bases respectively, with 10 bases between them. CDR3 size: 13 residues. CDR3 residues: CASSATRYQPQHF. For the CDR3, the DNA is TGTGCCAGCAGTGCCACCAGATATCAGCCCCAGCATTTT.

The CDR3 DNA reads TGTGCCTGGAGTGCTAAACCGGGACTAGTGAACACCGGGGAGCTGTTTTTT. Its protein is CAWSAKPGLVNTGELFF. The chain is built from TRBV30 and TRBJ2-2; TRBD2 matches 8 bases. This CDR3 is 17 amino acids long. Germline CDR1 is GTSNPN and CDR2 is SVGIG (reference sequence). V was clipped by 1 base and J by 1 base; unmatched bases: 8. Supplemented by reference TRBV30 and TRBJ2-2, the full variable domain reads SQTIHQWPATLVQPVGSPLSLECTVEGTSNPNLYWYRQAAGRGLQLLFYSVGIGQISSEVPQNLSASRPQDRQFILSSKKLLLSDSGFYLCAWSAKPGLVNTGELFFGEGSRLTVL.